This TCR beta chain was found in a study of blood T cell repertoires in COVID-19 (dated by TCRdb to 2020 to 2021). With respect to the entire study: Samples covering the acute and convalescent phases of COVID-19 were provided by collaborators in the United States, Italy and Spain. A freely available public database, intended as a resource for researchers studying the immune response to SARS-CoV-2, is where the repertoires were released. Deeply sampled blood TCRbeta repertoires from subjects exposed to, actively infected with, or recovered from COVID-19 were included in the dataset. The prospective study material was composed of cDNA or gDNA derived from T cells, B-cell-depleted T cells, or PBMCs. Where available, HLA class I and class II types were obtained from metadata supplied by the sample provider rather than from assay-based typing. Samples were obtained from the ongoing ImmuneRACE study (first 160 participants) and from 1,254 subjects provided by 6 global collaborators. The sample metadata nearly always contained a de-identified subject ID, COVID-19 status, age in years and sex.

TCRbeta CDR3 regions were amplified from genomic DNA using the immunoSEQ Assay, a bias-controlled multiplex PCR. The original pipeline was this. The number of nucleated cells in each sample was estimated from the amplification of reference gene primers within the assay. Sequence reads were collapsed and filtered to measure the absolute abundance of every unique TCRbeta CDR3 rearrangement. Productive Simpson clonality was computed per sample as the square root of Simpson's diversity index over productive rearrangements. TCRdb's version of the immuneACCESS table is confined to in-frame rearrangements and falls short of the full clone set. An unresolved V gene accounts for under half of the shortfall where checked; the remainder is of unknown origin. The V and J calls and clone size were taken over from that table, and D and trimming were inferred from the DNA. This sample gives 20,000 to 30,000 clones in total; 75% to 90% of them show up just once. The ten top clones hold approximately 2.7% of the sample.

The investigation overall reported the following: How much clinical and demographic metadata was included differed by source and by participant, and the metadata was provided uncurated.

As regards this clone: Its antigen is still unknown. No quality values exist for individual bases; no much larger clone is one base distant.

In Seattle, one collaborating source enrolled patients while the infection was active and tracked those patients longitudinally over the course of disease. Each collaborating institution followed its own protocols to collect whole blood in K2EDTA tubes. For TCRbeta analysis, collaborator samples were shipped as frozen whole blood, as isolated PBMCs, or as DNA extracted from either sample type. V is shortened by 3 bases, J by 4 bases, and the region joining them spans 10 bases. Including the terminal cysteine and phenylalanine, the CDR3 comprises 14 residues. The sequence is cut down to CDR3 DNA, 42 bases in frame from base 1. CDR1 and CDR2, looked up from the germline V gene (reference sequence), are LNHDA and SQIVND.

Rearrangement joined TRBV19 to TRBJ1-5; the D gene is perhaps TRBD1, on 5 matching bases. Sequencing was performed on peripheral blood. This clonotype was sampled from a woman in her sixties or seventies with COVID-19, enrolled during active disease. The CDR3 loop reads CASSIGAGNQPQHF. The nucleotides are TGTGCCAGTAGTATTGGGGCAGGGAATCAGCCCCAGCATTTT.